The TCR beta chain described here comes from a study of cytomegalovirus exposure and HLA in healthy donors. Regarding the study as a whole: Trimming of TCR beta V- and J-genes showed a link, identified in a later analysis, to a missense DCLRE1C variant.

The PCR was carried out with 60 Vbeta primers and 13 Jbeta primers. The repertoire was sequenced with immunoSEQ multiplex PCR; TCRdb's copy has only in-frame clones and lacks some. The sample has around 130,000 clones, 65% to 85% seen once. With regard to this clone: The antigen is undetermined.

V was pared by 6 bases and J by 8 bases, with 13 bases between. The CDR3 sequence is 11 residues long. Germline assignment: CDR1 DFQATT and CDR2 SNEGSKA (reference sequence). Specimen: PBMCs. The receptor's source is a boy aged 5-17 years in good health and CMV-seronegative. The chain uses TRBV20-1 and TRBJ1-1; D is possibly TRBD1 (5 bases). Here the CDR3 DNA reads TGCAGTGCCCGCCGGGGGATCGAAGCTTTCTTT. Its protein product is CSARRGIEAFF.